This paragraph reports one TCR beta chain. The antigen this receptor binds is unknown. Per-base qualities were not stored, and no clone one base away is much larger. In total, approximately 610 healthy bone marrow donors made up the cohort. All cohort members were sampled while nominally healthy, although unrecorded immune exposures were likely present. The donor tested CMV seronegative, placing the donor among the 350 to 400 seronegative members of the cohort. A peripheral blood sample was provided by each donor, and peripheral blood mononuclear cells were used for TCR beta sequencing. Genomic DNA extraction from the blood cell samples was performed with the Qiagen DNeasy Blood Extraction Kit. The library was obtained by the immunoSEQ multiplex PCR assay. For the multiplex PCR, a mixture combining 60 forward primers for TCR Vbeta segments and 13 reverse primers for TCR Jbeta segments was used. A multiplex PCR assay on genomic DNA amplified the CDR3 region of rearranged TCR beta genes. Amplified TCR beta libraries were sequenced as 87-base-pair reads on the Illumina HiSeq System. In the source study's methods: A later analysis counted about 82 million unique TCR beta chains across the 666 repertoires, and some 11 million of these chains were shared by at least two donors. To remove PCR and sequencing errors, raw reads were error-corrected and collapsed into unique sequences using a nearest-neighbor algorithm that merged closely related sequences. Alignment of CDR3 sequences to IMGT reference sequences was used to assign V, D and J gene segments. For a sequence to be retained, at least a six-nucleotide match to both a V gene segment and a J gene segment was required. Rearrangements were called productive when the CDR3 lacked stop codons and stayed in frame with V and J; all others were non-productive. CDR3 was defined by IMGT convention, running from the second conserved V-encoded cysteine to the conserved J-encoded phenylalanine. The earlier analysis of about 640 of the donors excluded any sequence lacking an unambiguous match to a single V gene segment. In an earlier analysis of more than 500 of the donors, a V segment was called functional when productive rearrangements were above 56.7%, and segregating when the standard deviation between donors exceeded 5%. A statistical classification framework was built for diagnosing cytomegalovirus status from the catalog of TCR beta chain sequences. In a later analysis, V and J genes were assigned by comparing TCR nucleotide sequences against IMGT/GENE-DB human TR gene sequences. The TCRdist pipeline was used in a later analysis to assign CDR3 sequences and most-parsimonious VDJ recombination scenarios. A later analysis defined each TCR beta chain by its CDR3 amino acid sequence plus V-gene family, and excluded reads lacking a unique V-gene family. In a later analysis, approximately 590 highly shared, low-generation-probability nucleotide sequences were removed to address suspected cross-contamination and a sequencing artifact. For each public chain, a later analysis derived a clonal expansion index from normalized ranks of inferred template counts within each repertoire. In a later analysis, generation probabilities were computed with a VDJ recombination model fitted to out-of-frame rearrangements, and the resulting probabilities were checked against IGoR. In a later analysis, hypergeometric tests were used to score TCR-TCR, TCR-HLA and TCR-CMV co-occurrence, with a repertoire-size bias correction applied to TCR pairs. A later analysis estimated false discovery rates by permuting HLA or CMV assignments 20 times. In a later analysis, co-occurring TCRs were grouped with DBSCAN, and TCRdist sequence similarity was added when clustering was performed within HLA-allele-positive subsets. For co-occurrence clustering, repertoires with fewer than 30,000 or more than 120,000 public chains were excluded, along with 4 to 6 repertoires with anomalous nucleotide sharing. The table comes from immuneACCESS by way of TCRdb, which keeps in-frame sequences with V and J called. Part of the clones is missing from these tables; in studies checked, under half for an unresolved V gene and the rest for unknown reasons. V, J and clone size derive from that table, while D and trimming were established from the DNA sequence. For this sample there are around 150,000 clones; around 84% appear just once. Jointly, the top ten make up 3.1% of the sample.

The data are from a study of cytomegalovirus exposure and HLA in healthy donors (TCRdb year 2017). General notes on the study: In an earlier analysis of several hundred of the donors, around 290 Gb of sequence data and 100 million or so unique TCR beta sequences from approximately 180 million T cells were reported. The later analysis used no new phenotypic data to find candidate immune exposures, relying instead on TCR beta sequences and their occurrence across donors. The study was designed to test whether signatures of past pathogen exposure could be identified by cataloging public T cell receptors. Genome-wide SNP genotypes for about 65% of the 666 donors were used in a later genetic analysis, which treated that subset as a discovery cohort. Every repertoire in the discovery cohort had been generated on one and the same sequencing platform. Roughly 5 DR-DQ haplotypes were treated as single units for association and clustering because of strong linkage in the cohort. In a later analysis, previously published TCR beta repertoires from roughly 710 donors were re-analyzed and high-resolution HLA genotyping was added so that TCR occurrence patterns could be studied. A separate validation cohort of 100 to 150 different subjects was used in addition to the approximately 700-subject first cohort. An earlier analysis of around 580 of the donors used high-throughput TCR beta sequencing to judge whether each TCR beta V gene segment behaved as functional or pseudogenic. Of the roughly 400 genotyped donors, approximately 83% fell in the genetic ancestry cluster associated with self-reported Caucasian donors. Donor age, sex, ethnicity and CMV serostatus were compiled together with the repertoire data. The study combined high-throughput TCR immunosequencing, statistical association of individual TCRs with disease status, and machine learning to predict cytomegalovirus infection status. Across around 400 genotyped donors of the cohort, an average of roughly 200,000 unique TCR beta nucleotide sequences per donor were sequenced, and about a sixth of those sequences were non-productive. The study used immunosequencing to profile the T cell repertoires of more than 650 subjects and linked those repertoires to cytomegalovirus serostatus. An early release covering roughly 600 HLA-typed donors comprised roughly 300 gigabases of sequencing data and tens of millions of unique TCR sequences. HLA typing covered class I and class II loci at four-digit resolution. The number of typed donors differed by locus: 629-630 for A, B, C, DRB1 and DQB1; approximately 540 for DQA1; some 610 for DPA1; and 400 to 480 for DPB1.

What the research found in general, with its limitations: A cluster of highly shared sequence variants was judged likely to represent a technical artifact of the sequencing pipeline. Linkage disequilibrium might explain the correlated functional status among segregating V segments, but an unknown experimental factor could not be ruled out. A later analysis found that most CMV-associated TCR beta chains appeared HLA-restricted, with HLA associations seemingly driven largely by CMV exposure. In a later analysis, HLA-associated TCR beta chains showed more clonal expansion and lower generation probabilities than non-associated chains that were equally common. CMV serostatus was the only immune exposure information available for the cohort. A later genetic analysis reported fewer N-insertions in productive TCRs among donors in an Asian-associated ancestry cluster than the roughly 700-donor mean. The earlier analysis of about 600 of the donors excluded approximately 15 rarely observed V segments, including chromosome 9 orphons, because counts were too low. When HLA alleles, especially DR and DQ, strongly co-occurred, TCR associations were difficult to assign to individual alleles. Because the 87-base-pair reads could not distinguish some IMGT-functional V segments, including TRBV6-2 and TRBV6-3, those segments were excluded. In a later genetic analysis, a missense DCLRE1C variant was associated with V-gene and J-gene trimming of TCR beta chains, and the association was replicated in an independent cohort. A few of the identified cytomegalovirus-associated TCR beta chains were confirmed in vitro to be specific for cytomegalovirus antigens. A further reported finding was that TCR beta sequences accurately predicted the HLA-A and HLA-B alleles for most subjects in the first cohort. In a later analysis, TCR association rates were found to vary across HLA loci, with the most associated TCRs seen for DRB1 alleles and the fewest for HLA-C alleles. Sequencing depth was assumed to be roughly uniform across donors in the presence/absence analyses, though that assumption may not hold. A later analysis reported that several top co-occurrence clusters appeared linked to parvovirus B19, influenza, CMV and Epstein-Barr virus. At a false discovery rate of 0.05, a later analysis linked under 20,000 TCR beta sequences to specific HLA alleles. The study gave a list of some 150 TCR beta chains associated with cytomegalovirus. Because HLA typing was missing for some donors at each locus, association tests included only the typed subset. Most TCR sequences were seen in very few donors, while some public TCRs were found in many individuals. The classifier was reported to diagnose cytomegalovirus status with high specificity and sensitivity in both the original cohort and the validation cohort. According to the authors, the approach could potentially be generalized to other disease states and immunological phenotypes. An earlier analysis of several hundred of the donors showed that most TCR beta V segments appeared in productive rearrangements either about 87% or about 30% of the time, which broadly matched IMGT annotations. This cohort had only TCR beta chains sequenced, and the lack of alpha or paired-chain data limited which features could be detected.

Germline trimming amounts to 5 bases on V and 9 bases on J, with 11 as the count of junction bases outside the gene matches. From the cysteine through the phenylalanine, the CDR3 covers 15 amino acids. The kept DNA is CDR3 alone, 45 bases in frame from the first base. Based on the germline V gene, the CDR1 and CDR2 sequences are MDHEN and SYDVKM. The sequence links TRBV28 to TRBJ2-1; TRBD1 aligns with 9 central bases. Sample: PBMCs. The receptor was derived from a woman in her forties in good health and CMV-seronegative. The sequenced DNA: TGTGCCAGCAGTGAACCGGGACAGGGAGGTGCTGAGCAGTTCTTC. Its protein product is CASSEPGQGGAEQFF. The CDR3, completed at both ends by the reference TRBV28 and TRBJ2-1 genes, gives the full variable domain DVKVTQSSRYLVKRTGEKVFLECVQDMDHENMFWYRQDPGLGLRLIYFSYDVKMKEKGDIPEGYSVSREKKERFSLILESASTNQTSMYLCASSEPGQGGAEQFFGPGTRLTVL.